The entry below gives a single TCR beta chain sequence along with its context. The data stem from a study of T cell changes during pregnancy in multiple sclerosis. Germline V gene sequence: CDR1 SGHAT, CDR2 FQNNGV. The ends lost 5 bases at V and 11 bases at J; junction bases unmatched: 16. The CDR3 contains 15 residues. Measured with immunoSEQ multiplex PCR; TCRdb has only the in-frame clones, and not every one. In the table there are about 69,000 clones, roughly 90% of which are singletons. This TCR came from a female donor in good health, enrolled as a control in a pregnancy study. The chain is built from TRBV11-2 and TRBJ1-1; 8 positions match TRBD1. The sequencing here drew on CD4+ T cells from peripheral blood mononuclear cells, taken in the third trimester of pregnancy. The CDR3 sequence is CASSRAGTGTQTAFF. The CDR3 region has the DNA TGTGCCAGCAGCCGAGCCGGGACAGGAACGCAAACGGCTTTCTTT.